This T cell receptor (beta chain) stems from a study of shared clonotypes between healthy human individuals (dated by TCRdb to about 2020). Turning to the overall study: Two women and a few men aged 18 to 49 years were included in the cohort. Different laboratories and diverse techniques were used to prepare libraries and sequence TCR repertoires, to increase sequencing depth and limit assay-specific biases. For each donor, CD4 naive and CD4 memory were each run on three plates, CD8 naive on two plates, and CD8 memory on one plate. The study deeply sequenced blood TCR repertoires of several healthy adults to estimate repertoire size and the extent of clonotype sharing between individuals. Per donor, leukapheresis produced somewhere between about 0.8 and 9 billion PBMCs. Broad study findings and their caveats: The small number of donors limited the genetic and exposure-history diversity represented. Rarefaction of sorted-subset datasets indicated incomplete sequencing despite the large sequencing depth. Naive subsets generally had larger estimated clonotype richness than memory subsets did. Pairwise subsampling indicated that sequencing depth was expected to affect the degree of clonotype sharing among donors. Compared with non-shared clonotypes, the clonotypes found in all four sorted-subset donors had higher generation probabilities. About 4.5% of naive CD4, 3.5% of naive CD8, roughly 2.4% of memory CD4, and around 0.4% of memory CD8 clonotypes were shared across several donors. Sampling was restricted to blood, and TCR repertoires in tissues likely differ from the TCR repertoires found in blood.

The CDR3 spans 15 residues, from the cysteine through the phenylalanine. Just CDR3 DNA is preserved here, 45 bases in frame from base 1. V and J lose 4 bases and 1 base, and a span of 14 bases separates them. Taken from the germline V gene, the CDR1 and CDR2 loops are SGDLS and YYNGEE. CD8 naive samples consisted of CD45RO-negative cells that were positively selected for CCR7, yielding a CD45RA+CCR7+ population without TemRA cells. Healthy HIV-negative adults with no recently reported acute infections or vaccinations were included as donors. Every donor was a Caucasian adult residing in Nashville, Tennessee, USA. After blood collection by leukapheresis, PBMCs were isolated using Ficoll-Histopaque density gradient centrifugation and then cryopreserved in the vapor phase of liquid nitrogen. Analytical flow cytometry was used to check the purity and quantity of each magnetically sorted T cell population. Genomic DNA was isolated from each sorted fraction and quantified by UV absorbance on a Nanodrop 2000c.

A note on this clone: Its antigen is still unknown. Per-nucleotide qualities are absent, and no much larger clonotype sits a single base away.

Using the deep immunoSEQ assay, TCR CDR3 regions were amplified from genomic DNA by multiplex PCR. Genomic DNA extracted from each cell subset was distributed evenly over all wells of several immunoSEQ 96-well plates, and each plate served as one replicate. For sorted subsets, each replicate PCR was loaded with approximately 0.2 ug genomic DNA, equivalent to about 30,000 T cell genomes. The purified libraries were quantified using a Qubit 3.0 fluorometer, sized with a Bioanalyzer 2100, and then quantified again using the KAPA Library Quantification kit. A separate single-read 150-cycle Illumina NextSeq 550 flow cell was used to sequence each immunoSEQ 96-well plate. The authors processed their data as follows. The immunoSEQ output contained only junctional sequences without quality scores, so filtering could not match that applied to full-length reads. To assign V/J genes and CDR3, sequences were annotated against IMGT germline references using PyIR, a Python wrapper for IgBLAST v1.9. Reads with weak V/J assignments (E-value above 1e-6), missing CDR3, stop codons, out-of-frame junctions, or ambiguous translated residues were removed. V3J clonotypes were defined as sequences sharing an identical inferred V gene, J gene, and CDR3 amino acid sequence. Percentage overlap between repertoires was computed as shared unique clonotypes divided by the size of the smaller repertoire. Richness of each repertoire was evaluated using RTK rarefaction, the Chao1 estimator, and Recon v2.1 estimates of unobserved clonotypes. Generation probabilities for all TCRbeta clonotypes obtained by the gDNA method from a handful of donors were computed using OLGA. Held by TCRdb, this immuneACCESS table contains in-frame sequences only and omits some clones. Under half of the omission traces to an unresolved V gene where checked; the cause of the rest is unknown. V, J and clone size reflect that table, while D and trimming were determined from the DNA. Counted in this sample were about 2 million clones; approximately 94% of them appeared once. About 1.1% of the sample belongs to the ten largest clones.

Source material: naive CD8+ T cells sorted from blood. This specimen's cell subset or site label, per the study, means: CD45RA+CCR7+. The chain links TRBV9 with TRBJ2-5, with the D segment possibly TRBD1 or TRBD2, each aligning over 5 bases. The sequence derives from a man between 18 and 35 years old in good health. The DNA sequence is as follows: TGTGCCAGCAGCCATTCCCGGGACGGCCAAGAGACCCAGTACTTC. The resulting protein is CASSHSRDGQETQYF.